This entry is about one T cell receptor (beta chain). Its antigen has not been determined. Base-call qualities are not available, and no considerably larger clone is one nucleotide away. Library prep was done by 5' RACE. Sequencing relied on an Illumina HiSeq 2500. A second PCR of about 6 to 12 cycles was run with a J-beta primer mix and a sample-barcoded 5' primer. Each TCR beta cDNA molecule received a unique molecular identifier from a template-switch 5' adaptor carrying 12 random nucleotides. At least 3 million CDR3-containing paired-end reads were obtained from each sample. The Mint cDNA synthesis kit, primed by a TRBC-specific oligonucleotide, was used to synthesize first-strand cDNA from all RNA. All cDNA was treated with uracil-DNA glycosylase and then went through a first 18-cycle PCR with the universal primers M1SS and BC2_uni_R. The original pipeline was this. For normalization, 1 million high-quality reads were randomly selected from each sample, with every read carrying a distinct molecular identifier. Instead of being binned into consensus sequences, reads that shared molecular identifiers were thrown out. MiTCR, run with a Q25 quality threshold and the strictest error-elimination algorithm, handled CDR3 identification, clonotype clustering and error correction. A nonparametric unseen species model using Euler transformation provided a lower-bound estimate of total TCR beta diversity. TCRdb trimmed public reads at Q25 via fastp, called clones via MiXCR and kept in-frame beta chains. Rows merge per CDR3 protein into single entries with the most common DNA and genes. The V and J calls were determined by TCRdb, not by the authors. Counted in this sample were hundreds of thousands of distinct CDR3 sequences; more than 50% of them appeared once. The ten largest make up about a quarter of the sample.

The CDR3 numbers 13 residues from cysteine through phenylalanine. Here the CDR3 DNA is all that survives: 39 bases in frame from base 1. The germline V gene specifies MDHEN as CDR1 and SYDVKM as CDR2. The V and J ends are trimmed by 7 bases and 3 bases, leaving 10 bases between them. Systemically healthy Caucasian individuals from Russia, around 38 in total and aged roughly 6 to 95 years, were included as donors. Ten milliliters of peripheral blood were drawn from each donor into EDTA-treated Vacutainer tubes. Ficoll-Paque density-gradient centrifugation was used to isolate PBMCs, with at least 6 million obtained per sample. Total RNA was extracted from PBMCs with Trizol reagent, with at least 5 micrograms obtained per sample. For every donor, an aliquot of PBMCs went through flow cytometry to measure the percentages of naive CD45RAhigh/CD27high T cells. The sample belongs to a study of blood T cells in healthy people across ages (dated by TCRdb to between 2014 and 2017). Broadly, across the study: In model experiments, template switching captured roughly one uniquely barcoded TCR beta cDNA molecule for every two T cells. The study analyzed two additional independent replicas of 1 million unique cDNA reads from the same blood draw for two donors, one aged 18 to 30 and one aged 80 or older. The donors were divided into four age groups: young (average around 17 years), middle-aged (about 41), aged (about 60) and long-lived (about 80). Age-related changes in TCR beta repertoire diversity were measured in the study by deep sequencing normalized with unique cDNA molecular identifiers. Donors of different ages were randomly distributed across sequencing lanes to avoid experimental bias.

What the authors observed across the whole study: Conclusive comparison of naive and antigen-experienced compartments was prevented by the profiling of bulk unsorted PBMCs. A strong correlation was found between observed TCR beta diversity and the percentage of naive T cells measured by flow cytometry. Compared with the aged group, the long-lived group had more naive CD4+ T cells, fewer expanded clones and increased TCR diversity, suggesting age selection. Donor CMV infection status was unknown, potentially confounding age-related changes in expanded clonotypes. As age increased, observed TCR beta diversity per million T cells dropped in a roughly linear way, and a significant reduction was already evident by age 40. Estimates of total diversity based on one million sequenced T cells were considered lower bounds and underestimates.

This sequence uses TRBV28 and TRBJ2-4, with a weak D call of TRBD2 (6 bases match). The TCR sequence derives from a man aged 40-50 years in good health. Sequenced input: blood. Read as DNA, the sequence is TGTGCCAGCAATAGGGGAGGCAAAAACATTCAGTACTTC. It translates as CASNRGGKNIQYF. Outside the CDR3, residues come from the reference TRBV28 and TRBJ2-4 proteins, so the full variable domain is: DVKVTQSSRYLVKRTGEKVFLECVQDMDHENMFWYRQDPGLGLRLIYFSYDVKMKEKGDIPEGYSVSREKKERFSLILESASTNQTSMYLCASNRGGKNIQYFGAGTRLSVL.